This T cell receptor (beta chain) was sequenced during a study of T-cell memory formation after mild COVID-19 (dated by TCRdb to about 2021). About the full investigation: TCR sequence clusters from the two donors were found to be largely donor specific. In a couple of donors, T-cell clones that expanded and contracted after mild COVID-19 were tracked by sequencing TCRalpha and TCRbeta repertoires over time. The cohort comprised two young, previously healthy adult volunteers, one female and one male. What the work shows at the level of the full study, not this receptor alone: The second-wave clones that peaked on day 37 were not confirmed to be SARS-CoV-2 specific. Clones that contracted from day 15 to 85 showed balanced CD4/CD8 phenotypes, whereas a second wave of clones that expanded from day 15 to 37 leaned towards CD4+. The study included only a couple of mild cases, and larger cohorts that include severe cases with pre-infection samples were judged to be necessary. The detection of some responding clones in pre-infection memory suggests that pre-existing cross-reactive memory T cells joined the SARS-CoV-2 response. Contracting CD4+ clones were located mainly in the CM and EM memory subsets, whereas CD8+ clones were found to be enriched in EMRA.

On this clonotype itself: Its antigen target is currently unknown. No base qualities exist here, and no much larger clone lies one base off it.

Ficoll-Paque density gradient centrifugation was the method used to isolate PBMCs. Sequences SGHNT (CDR1) and YYREEE (CDR2) are obtained from the germline V gene (reference sequence). The CDR3 spans 15 residues, from the cysteine through the phenylalanine. Just the 45-base CDR3 DNA is kept, in frame starting at base 1. V loses 3 bases, J loses 1 base, and the germline ends lie 14 bases apart. Sequenced using an Illumina NovaSeq 6000. TCRalpha and TCRbeta cDNA libraries were built by 5'RACE with constant-segment primers, adding sample barcodes and unique molecular identifiers. RNA was extracted from every sample with Trizol reagent. Amplification of the libraries took two PCR steps, and the second step added a second sample barcode plus Illumina TruSeq adapters. Sequencing of libraries was performed on an Illumina NovaSeq with 2 x 150 bp paired-end reads. The authors' pipeline ran thus. Demultiplexing of reads and collapsing into UMI-guided consensus sequences were performed with migec v1.2.7. Using mixcr v2.1.11, UMI consensuses were aligned to TRA and TRB V and J templates and then assembled into clonotypes. A clonotype was counted as expanded or contracted only when both edgeR and NoisET called the clonotype significant, with the noise models trained on biological replicates. For edgeR calls, the cutoffs were a false discovery rate-adjusted p below 0.01 and a log2 fold-change threshold of 1. As an exploratory analysis of dynamics, max-normalized trajectories of the 1000 most abundant clonotypes were examined by PCA with hierarchical clustering. The CD4 or CD8 phenotype of responding clones was assigned using the separately sequenced CD4+ and CD8+ repertoires. Starting from the raw public reads, TCRdb applied fastp trimming at Q25, assembled clones with MiXCR and retained in-frame beta chains. Rows are combined by CDR3 protein, so each entry shows the most common genes and DNA. It is TCRdb's table, rather than the study itself, that gives the V and J calls and clone size. The sample includes tens of thousands of distinct CDR3 sequences, with more than 11% observed a single time. 25% to 35% of the sample is held by the ten biggest clonotypes.

The TCR originated in an adult woman who had mild COVID-19 (a few samples of this study predate the infection). The sample titles of this study are shuffled in the database, so cell type and time point are left out; the donor was told from shared clones. This receptor chain uses TRBV5-4 and TRBJ2-7, and the D gene may be TRBD1, 5 bases matching. The sample consisted of PBMCs or a T cell subset sorted from them (not recorded which). The CDR3 amino acid sequence is: CASSWAQGLSYEQYF. The bases are TGTGCCAGCAGCTGGGCCCAGGGCCTATCCTACGAGCAGTACTTC.